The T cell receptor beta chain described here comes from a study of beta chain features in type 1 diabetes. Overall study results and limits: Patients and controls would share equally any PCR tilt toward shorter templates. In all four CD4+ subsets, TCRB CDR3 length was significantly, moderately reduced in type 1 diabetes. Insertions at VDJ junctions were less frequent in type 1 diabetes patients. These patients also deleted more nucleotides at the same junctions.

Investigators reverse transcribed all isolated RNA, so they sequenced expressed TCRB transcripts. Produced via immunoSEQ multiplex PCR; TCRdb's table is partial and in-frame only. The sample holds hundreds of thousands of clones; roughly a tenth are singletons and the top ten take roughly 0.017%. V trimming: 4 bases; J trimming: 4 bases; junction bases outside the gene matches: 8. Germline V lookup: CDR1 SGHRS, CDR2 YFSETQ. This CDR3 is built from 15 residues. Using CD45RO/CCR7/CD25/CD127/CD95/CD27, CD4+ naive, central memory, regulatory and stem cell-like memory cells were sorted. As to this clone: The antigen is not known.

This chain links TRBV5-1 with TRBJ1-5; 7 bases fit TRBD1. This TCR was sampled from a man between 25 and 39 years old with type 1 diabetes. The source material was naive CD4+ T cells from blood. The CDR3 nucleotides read TGCGCCAGCAGCCCCGAGACAGGGCTAAATCAGCCCCAGCATTTT. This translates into CASSPETGLNQPQHF.